Described below is a single T cell receptor beta chain sequence and its context. Its antigen is as yet unknown. The data originate from a study of blood T cells in healthy people across ages. Total RNA, at least 5 micrograms per sample, was extracted from PBMCs. Study results and limitations: Naive and antigen-experienced cells were not separated, limiting conclusive comparison.

Using a J-beta primer mix together with a sample-barcoded 5' primer, a second PCR was run for roughly 7 to 11 cycles. Tagging of each cDNA molecule was performed by a template-switch adaptor with 12 random nucleotides. TCRdb fed the 5' RACE reads into MiXCR, producing one record per CDR3 protein. This sample has fewer than 2,000,000 distinct CDR3 sequences; roughly a third occur once, and the top ten carry 11%. Sequencing input: blood. This receptor was taken from a woman younger than 45 in good health.

In DNA, the CDR3 is TGTGCCAGCTCACCCCAAATGACCGGGACAAGGTCTGCCTACACCTTC. Translated: CASSPQMTGTRSAYTF. This sequence joins TRBV18 and TRBJ1-2; perhaps TRBD1 as D (6 bases). The germline V gene has CDR1 KGHSH and CDR2 LQKENI. Trimming took 3 bases from V and 10 from J, leaving 24 bases between them. The CDR3 has 16 amino acids.